This is a list of T cell receptor beta chains from one sample in a study of T cell responses to AZD1222 COVID-19 vaccine. Produced via immunoSEQ multiplex PCR; TCRdb's table is partial and in-frame only. The table shows 210,000 or so clones, with 90% to 95% occurring only once. Source: peripheral blood, taken 28 days after the second dose of the MenACWY control vaccine. These receptors were collected from an adult who received the MenACWY meningococcal vaccine as a control. CDR3s include the opening cysteine and the closing phenylalanine or tryptophan. D genes are given only for firm matches. Size tells how often a clone was seen (once, few, many) or the class of an expanded clone, and some rows leave it out.

j_call: TRBJ1-5; d_call: NA; clone_size: NA; v_call: TRBV19; cdr3_aa: CASSRQNNQPQHF; cdr3_nt: TGTGCCAGTAGCAGACAGAACAATCAGCCCCAGCATTTT
j_call: TRBJ1-4; d_call: NA; clone_size: NA; v_call: TRBV19; cdr3_aa: CASSPVLKIATNEKLFF; cdr3_nt: TGTGCCAGTAGCCCCGTTCTAAAAATTGCAACTAATGAAAAACTGTTTTTT
j_call: TRBJ1-2; d_call: NA; clone_size: NA; v_call: TRBV6-5; cdr3_aa: CASTSPTVNYGYTF; cdr3_nt: TGTGCCAGCACCTCCCCGACAGTAAACTATGGCTACACCTTC
j_call: TRBJ2-1; d_call: NA; clone_size: NA; v_call: TRBV30; cdr3_aa: CAWSVLRSYNEQFF; cdr3_nt: TGTGCCTGGAGTGTACTGCGTTCCTACAATGAGCAGTTCTTC
j_call: TRBJ1-1; d_call: TRBD1; clone_size: NA; v_call: TRBV27; cdr3_aa: CASGEVVFRDRAEAFF; cdr3_nt: TGTGCCAGCGGGGAGGTTGTGTTTCGGGACAGGGCCGAAGCTTTCTTT
j_call: TRBJ2-3; d_call: NA; clone_size: NA; v_call: TRBV6-5; cdr3_aa: CASSYSTSRSTDTQYF; cdr3_nt: TGTGCCAGCAGTTACTCGACTAGTAGAAGCACAGATACGCAGTATTTT
j_call: TRBJ1-1; d_call: TRBD1; clone_size: NA; v_call: TRBV3-1/TRBV3-2; cdr3_aa: CASSQGQGARTEAFF; cdr3_nt: TGTGCCAGCAGCCAAGGACAGGGGGCGCGGACTGAAGCTTTCTTT
j_call: TRBJ2-7; d_call: TRBD2; clone_size: few; v_call: TRBV5-6; cdr3_aa: CASSTKAGSREQYF; cdr3_nt: TGTGCCAGCAGCACAAAAGCGGGATCTCGGGAGCAGTACTTC
j_call: TRBJ1-1; d_call: NA; clone_size: NA; v_call: TRBV7-3; cdr3_aa: CASSTDGSTTEAFF; cdr3_nt: TGTGCCAGCAGCACGGACGGGTCAACCACTGAAGCTTTCTTT
j_call: TRBJ1-2; d_call: NA; clone_size: NA; v_call: TRBV4-1; cdr3_aa: CASTIILGYSYGYTF; cdr3_nt: TGCGCCAGCACCATTATTTTAGGGTACTCCTATGGCTACACCTTC
j_call: TRBJ1-1; d_call: NA; clone_size: NA; v_call: TRBV3-1/TRBV3-2; cdr3_aa: CASSQDFRGVLNTEAFF; cdr3_nt: TGTGCCAGCAGCCAAGATTTCCGAGGGGTGCTGAACACTGAAGCTTTCTTT
j_call: TRBJ2-5; d_call: TRBD1; clone_size: NA; v_call: TRBV7-6; cdr3_aa: CASIPDRGLEETQYF; cdr3_nt: TGTGCCAGCATCCCAGACAGGGGGCTTGAGGAGACCCAGTACTTC
j_call: TRBJ2-1; d_call: NA; clone_size: NA; v_call: TRBV6-5; cdr3_aa: CASSYSGGSYNEQFF; cdr3_nt: TGTGCCAGCAGTTATAGTGGGGGCTCCTACAATGAGCAGTTCTTC
j_call: TRBJ1-2; d_call: NA; clone_size: NA; v_call: TRBV10-3; cdr3_aa: CATELTPNYGYTF; cdr3_nt: TGTGCCACCGAACTGACACCTAACTATGGCTACACCTTC
j_call: TRBJ2-3; d_call: NA; clone_size: NA; v_call: TRBV28; cdr3_aa: CASSLRTAPDTQYF; cdr3_nt: TGTGCCAGCAGTTTGAGGACAGCACCGGATACGCAGTATTTT
j_call: TRBJ2-1; d_call: TRBD1; clone_size: NA; v_call: TRBV4-1; cdr3_aa: CASRLDRGTYNEQFF; cdr3_nt: TGCGCCAGCAGACTGGACAGGGGGACCTACAATGAGCAGTTCTTC
j_call: TRBJ2-3; d_call: NA; clone_size: once; v_call: TRBV5-6; cdr3_aa: CASSLALADTQYF; cdr3_nt: TGTGCCAGCAGCTTGGCCCTAGCAGATACGCAGTATTTT
j_call: TRBJ1-6; d_call: NA; clone_size: NA; v_call: TRBV18; cdr3_aa: CASSPGGSDSPLHF; cdr3_nt: TGTGCCAGCTCACCGGGTGGTTCGGATTCACCCCTCCACTTT
j_call: TRBJ1-5; d_call: TRBD1; clone_size: once; v_call: TRBV7-9; cdr3_aa: CASSLTGESNQPQHF; cdr3_nt: TGTGCCAGCAGCTTGACAGGGGAAAGCAATCAGCCCCAGCATTTT
j_call: TRBJ1-1; d_call: NA; clone_size: NA; v_call: TRBV10-3; cdr3_aa: CAISDSGTNTEAFF; cdr3_nt: TGTGCCATCAGTGATTCGGGGACCAACACTGAAGCTTTCTTT
j_call: TRBJ1-1; d_call: TRBD1; clone_size: NA; v_call: TRBV2; cdr3_aa: CASSVQGSTEAFF; cdr3_nt: TGTGCCAGCAGTGTACAGGGGAGCACTGAAGCTTTCTTT
j_call: TRBJ2-7; d_call: NA; clone_size: NA; v_call: TRBV24-1; cdr3_aa: CATSEGGPYEQYF; cdr3_nt: TGTGCCACCAGTGAGGGAGGTCCCTACGAGCAGTACTTC
j_call: TRBJ1-1; d_call: NA; clone_size: NA; v_call: TRBV5-6; cdr3_aa: CASSLNTEAFF; cdr3_nt: TGTGCCAGCAGTTTGAACACTGAAGCTTTCTTT
j_call: TRBJ1-5; d_call: NA; clone_size: NA; v_call: TRBV20-1; cdr3_aa: CSASHGYNQPQHF; cdr3_nt: TGCAGTGCTAGTCATGGGTACAATCAGCCCCAGCATTTT
j_call: TRBJ1-1; d_call: NA; clone_size: NA; v_call: TRBV5-5; cdr3_aa: CASSLGVGPMNTEAFF; cdr3_nt: TGTGCCAGCAGCTTGGGTGTAGGCCCCATGAACACTGAAGCTTTCTTT
j_call: TRBJ2-7; d_call: TRBD2; clone_size: NA; v_call: TRBV29-1; cdr3_aa: CSALAGVGSYEQYF; cdr3_nt: TGCAGCGCTCTAGCGGGGGTGGGATCCTACGAGCAGTACTTC
j_call: TRBJ2-2; d_call: NA; clone_size: few; v_call: TRBV12-3/TRBV12-4; cdr3_aa: CASSLVPAGELFF; cdr3_nt: TGTGCCAGCAGTTTAGTTCCCGCCGGGGAGCTGTTTTTT
j_call: TRBJ1-4; d_call: NA; clone_size: NA; v_call: TRBV9; cdr3_aa: CASSVEGDPVMGEKLFF; cdr3_nt: TGTGCCAGCAGCGTAGAGGGCGACCCGGTGATGGGTGAAAAACTGTTTTTT
j_call: TRBJ2-5; d_call: NA; clone_size: once; v_call: TRBV2; cdr3_aa: CASSGETQYF; cdr3_nt: TGTGCCAGCAGTGGAGAGACCCAGTACTTC
j_call: TRBJ2-5; d_call: NA; clone_size: NA; v_call: TRBV27; cdr3_aa: CASRGHQGTQYF; cdr3_nt: TGTGCCAGCAGGGGACACCAAGGGACCCAGTACTTC
j_call: TRBJ1-5; d_call: TRBD1; clone_size: NA; v_call: TRBV19; cdr3_aa: CASRRQGVGNQPQHF; cdr3_nt: TGTGCCAGTAGACGACAGGGAGTAGGCAATCAGCCCCAGCATTTT
j_call: TRBJ2-5; d_call: NA; clone_size: NA; v_call: TRBV7-2; cdr3_aa: CASSLVLGETQYF; cdr3_nt: TGTGCCAGCAGCTTAGTATTGGGGGAGACCCAGTACTTC
j_call: TRBJ2-3; d_call: NA; clone_size: NA; v_call: TRBV6-4; cdr3_aa: CASSLTETDTQYF; cdr3_nt: TGTGCCAGCAGTTTGACAGAGACAGATACGCAGTATTTT
j_call: TRBJ2-7; d_call: NA; clone_size: NA; v_call: TRBV27; cdr3_aa: CASSLGSTYEQYF; cdr3_nt: TGTGCCAGCAGTTTAGGGAGTACCTACGAGCAGTACTTC
j_call: TRBJ2-1; d_call: NA; clone_size: NA; v_call: TRBV11-3; cdr3_aa: CASSFGFDYNEQFF; cdr3_nt: TGTGCCAGCAGCTTCGGTTTTGACTACAATGAGCAGTTCTTC
j_call: TRBJ2-5; d_call: NA; clone_size: NA; v_call: TRBV6-5; cdr3_aa: CASNPSEKETQYF; cdr3_nt: TGTGCCAGCAATCCTAGCGAAAAAGAGACCCAGTACTTC
j_call: TRBJ2-7; d_call: TRBD1; clone_size: NA; v_call: TRBV7-9; cdr3_aa: CASSPKTGQGGHEQYF; cdr3_nt: TGTGCCAGCAGCCCTAAAACGGGACAGGGAGGGCACGAGCAGTACTTC
j_call: TRBJ2-3; d_call: NA; clone_size: NA; v_call: TRBV5-4; cdr3_aa: CASSKFVGSDTQYF; cdr3_nt: TGTGCCAGCAGCAAATTCGTTGGGTCCGATACGCAGTATTTT
j_call: TRBJ2-3; d_call: NA; clone_size: NA; v_call: TRBV7-6; cdr3_aa: CASSLGRGTDTQYF; cdr3_nt: TGTGCCAGCAGCTTAGGTAGGGGAACAGATACGCAGTATTTT
j_call: TRBJ1-3; d_call: NA; clone_size: NA; v_call: TRBV27; cdr3_aa: CASSLSSPIGSGNTIYF; cdr3_nt: TGTGCCAGCAGTTTATCGAGCCCCATTGGGTCTGGAAACACCATATATTTT
j_call: TRBJ1-1; d_call: NA; clone_size: NA; v_call: TRBV30; cdr3_aa: CAWSRQKTEAFF; cdr3_nt: TGTGCCTGGAGTAGGCAGAAGACTGAAGCTTTCTTT
j_call: TRBJ1-1; d_call: NA; clone_size: NA; v_call: TRBV7-9; cdr3_aa: CASSAGLNTEAFF; cdr3_nt: TGTGCCAGCAGCGCAGGGTTGAACACTGAAGCTTTCTTT
j_call: TRBJ1-6; d_call: TRBD1; clone_size: NA; v_call: TRBV19; cdr3_aa: CASSGTGGDSPLHF; cdr3_nt: TGTGCCAGTTCTGGGACAGGGGGCGATTCACCCCTCCACTTT
j_call: TRBJ2-7; d_call: TRBD2; clone_size: NA; v_call: TRBV10-3; cdr3_aa: CASALGGTYEQYF; cdr3_nt: TGTGCCAGCGCATTGGGGGGGACCTACGAGCAGTACTTC
j_call: TRBJ2-3; d_call: TRBD1; clone_size: NA; v_call: TRBV6-1; cdr3_aa: CASSDEATTGGYNADTQYF; cdr3_nt: TGTGCCAGCAGTGATGAAGCCACGACAGGGGGCTATAACGCAGATACGCAGTATTTT
j_call: TRBJ1-6; d_call: TRBD1; clone_size: NA; v_call: TRBV7-2; cdr3_aa: CASSSDRTGPSPLHF; cdr3_nt: TGTGCCAGCAGCTCCGACCGGACAGGGCCTTCACCCCTCCACTTT
j_call: TRBJ2-5; d_call: TRBD2; clone_size: NA; v_call: TRBV7-7; cdr3_aa: CASSGLGLAGEETQYF; cdr3_nt: TGTGCTAGCAGCGGCCTCGGGTTAGCGGGAGAAGAGACCCAGTACTTC
j_call: TRBJ1-1; d_call: NA; clone_size: NA; v_call: TRBV11-1; cdr3_aa: CASSLGHLGYNTEAFF; cdr3_nt: TGTGCCAGCAGCTTAGGACATCTCGGGTATAACACTGAAGCTTTCTTT
j_call: TRBJ2-1; d_call: NA; clone_size: NA; v_call: TRBV18; cdr3_aa: CASSLLEKGNEQFF; cdr3_nt: TGTGCCAGCTCTCTCCTCGAAAAGGGGAATGAGCAGTTCTTC
j_call: TRBJ1-2; d_call: TRBD1; clone_size: NA; v_call: TRBV30; cdr3_aa: CAWSAPGQGLYGYTF; cdr3_nt: TGTGCCTGGAGTGCCCCGGGACAGGGATTATATGGCTACACCTTC
j_call: TRBJ1-2; d_call: NA; clone_size: NA; v_call: TRBV7-2; cdr3_aa: CASSSTVGVGGYTF; cdr3_nt: TGTGCCAGCAGCTCCACCGTCGGGGTGGGTGGCTACACCTTC
j_call: TRBJ2-7; d_call: NA; clone_size: NA; v_call: TRBV6-2/TRBV6-3; cdr3_aa: CASSYSAAAGYEQYF; cdr3_nt: TGTGCCAGCAGTTACTCAGCTGCGGCAGGCTACGAGCAGTACTTC
j_call: TRBJ1-4; d_call: TRBD1; clone_size: NA; v_call: TRBV3-1/TRBV3-2; cdr3_aa: CASSPVVGQGAFREKLFF; cdr3_nt: TGTGCCAGCAGCCCGGTTGTGGGACAGGGGGCTTTTCGTGAAAAACTGTTTTTT
j_call: TRBJ2-3; d_call: NA; clone_size: NA; v_call: TRBV4-2; cdr3_aa: CASSQEAPRDFTDTQYF; cdr3_nt: TGTGCCAGCAGCCAAGAGGCCCCACGGGACTTCACAGATACGCAGTATTTT
j_call: TRBJ2-5; d_call: NA; clone_size: NA; v_call: TRBV6-6; cdr3_aa: CASSYTQPAETQYF; cdr3_nt: TGTGCCAGCAGTTATACCCAACCGGCCGAGACCCAGTACTTC
j_call: TRBJ2-1; d_call: NA; clone_size: NA; v_call: TRBV5-1; cdr3_aa: CASSLGGSSNEQFF; cdr3_nt: TGCGCCAGCAGCTTGGGGGGCAGTTCTAATGAGCAGTTCTTC